This TCR beta chain was observed in a study of cytomegalovirus exposure and HLA in healthy donors. The PCR ran on 60 Vbeta and 13 Jbeta primers. Sequenced by immunoSEQ multiplex PCR; TCRdb stores in-frame clones only, minus some. The data hold about 72,000 clones, with approximately 78% observed a single time. This CDR3 has 16 residues. Germline trimming cut 5 bases from V and 4 bases from J; bases unmatched to any gene: 11. Germline CDR1 reads SGHTA; CDR2 reads FQGNSA. This TCR derives from a man aged 35 to 55 in good health and CMV-seronegative. The sample taken for sequencing was PBMCs. The chain combines TRBV7-2 with TRBJ1-3; TRBD1 agrees at 7 bases. CDR3 in amino acids: CASSPQPTGVGNTIYF. The CDR3 DNA reads as TGTGCCAGCAGCCCCCAGCCCACAGGGGTCGGAAACACCATATATTTT.